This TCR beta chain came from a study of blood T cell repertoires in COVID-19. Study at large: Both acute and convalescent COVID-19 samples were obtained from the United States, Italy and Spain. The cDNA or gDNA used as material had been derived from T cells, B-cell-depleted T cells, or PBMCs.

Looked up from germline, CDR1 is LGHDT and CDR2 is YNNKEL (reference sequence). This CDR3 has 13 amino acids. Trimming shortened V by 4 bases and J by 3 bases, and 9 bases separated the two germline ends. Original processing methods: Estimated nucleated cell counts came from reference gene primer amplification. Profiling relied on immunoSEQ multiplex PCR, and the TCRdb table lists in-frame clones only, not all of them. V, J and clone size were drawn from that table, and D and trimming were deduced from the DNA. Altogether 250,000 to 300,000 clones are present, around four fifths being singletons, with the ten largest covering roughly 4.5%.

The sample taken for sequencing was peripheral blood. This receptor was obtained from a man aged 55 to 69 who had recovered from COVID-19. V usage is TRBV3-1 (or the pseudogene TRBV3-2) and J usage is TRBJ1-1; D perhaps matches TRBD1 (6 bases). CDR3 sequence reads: CASSLAGDTEAFF. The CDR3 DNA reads TGTGCCAGCAGCCTCGCAGGGGACACTGAAGCTTTCTTT.